This T cell receptor beta chain was sequenced for a study of shared clonotypes between healthy human individuals. Method: immunoSEQ multiplex PCR; TCRdb's copy keeps in-frame clones and lacks some. In the table there are over 700,000 clones, approximately 72% of which are singletons. V lost 10 bases and J lost 8, with 21 bases in between. The V gene's germline CDR1 is ENHRY and CDR2 SYGVKD. This CDR3 is 14 amino acids long. Turning to this clone: What it binds is not known.

Whole-study findings and limits: Non-shared clonotypes displayed generation probabilities falling below those of clonotypes present in all four donors. Richness estimates generally favored naive over memory subsets. Expectations were that clonotype sharing among donors would be affected by sequencing depth.

The TCR was taken from a woman in her twenties or thirties in good health. The sample taken for sequencing was memory CD4+ T cells sorted from blood. Subset noted: CD45RA-negative fraction. This chain links TRBV10-3 with TRBJ2-1, with D perhaps being TRBD1 or TRBD2 (6 bases each). The CDR3 nucleotides are TGTGCCACCAGGGGTCTTGGGGGGCTAGATGAGCAGTTCTTC. Translated: CATRGLGGLDEQFF.